The clone carrying this T cell receptor (beta chain) was observed a handful of times. Its specificity is unknown. Next came a second PCR, run for about 6 to 12 cycles, which used a sample-barcoded 5' primer along with a J-beta primer mix. Through a template-switch adaptor with 12 random nucleotides, each cDNA molecule received a tag. Samples each returned at least 2.5 million CDR3-containing paired-end reads. A single record per CDR3 protein comes from TCRdb applying MiXCR to the 5' RACE reads. The sample carries about 640,000 distinct CDR3 sequences, around three fifths recorded once. The CDR3 loop spans 16 amino acids. J was trimmed by 0 bases and V by 6 bases; bases with no gene match: 6. This entry comes from a study of blood T cells in healthy people across ages. Overall study findings and caveats: A strong correlation between TCR beta diversity and naive T cell percentage was seen. Estimates drawn from one million T cells were deemed to understate diversity.

The source of this sequence is a man in his sixties in good health. The source material was blood. This sequence joins TRBV12-3 or TRBV12-4 and TRBJ2-2; 8 nucleotides align to TRBD1. DNA for the CDR3: TGTGCCAGCAGGCCGACAGGGGTTACGAACACCGGGGAGCTGTTTTTT. It yields the protein CASRPTGVTNTGELFF.